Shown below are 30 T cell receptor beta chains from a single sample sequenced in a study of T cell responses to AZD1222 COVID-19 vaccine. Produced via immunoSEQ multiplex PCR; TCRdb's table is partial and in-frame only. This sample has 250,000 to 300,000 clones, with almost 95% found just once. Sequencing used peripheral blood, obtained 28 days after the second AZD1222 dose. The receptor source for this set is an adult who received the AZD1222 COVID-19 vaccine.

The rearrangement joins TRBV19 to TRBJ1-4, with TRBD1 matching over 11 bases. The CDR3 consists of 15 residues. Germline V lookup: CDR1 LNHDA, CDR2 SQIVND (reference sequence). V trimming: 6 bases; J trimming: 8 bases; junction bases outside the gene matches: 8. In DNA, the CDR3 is TGTGCCAGTAGGGCCCCGGACAGGGGGCAGGAAAAACTGTTTTTT. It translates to CASRAPDRGQEKLFF.

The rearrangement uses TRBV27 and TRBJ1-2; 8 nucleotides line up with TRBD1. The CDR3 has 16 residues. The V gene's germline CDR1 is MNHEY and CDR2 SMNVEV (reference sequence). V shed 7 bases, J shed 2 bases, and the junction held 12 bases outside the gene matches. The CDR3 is CASTKSPWTGNYGYTF. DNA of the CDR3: TGTGCCAGCACCAAATCCCCTTGGACAGGGAACTATGGCTACACCTTC.

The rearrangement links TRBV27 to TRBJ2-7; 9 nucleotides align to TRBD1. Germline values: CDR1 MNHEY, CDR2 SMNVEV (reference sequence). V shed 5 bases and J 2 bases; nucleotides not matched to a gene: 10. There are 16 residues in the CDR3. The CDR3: CASSPTTGGFTYEQYF. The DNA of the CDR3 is TGTGCCAGCAGTCCCACCACAGGGGGCTTTACCTACGAGCAGTACTTC.

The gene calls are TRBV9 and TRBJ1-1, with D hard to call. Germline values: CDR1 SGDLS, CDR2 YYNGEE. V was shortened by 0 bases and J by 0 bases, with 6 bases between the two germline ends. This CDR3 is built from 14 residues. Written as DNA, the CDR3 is TGTGCCAGCAGCGTAGCGGGGATGAACACTGAAGCTTTCTTT. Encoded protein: CASSVAGMNTEAFF.

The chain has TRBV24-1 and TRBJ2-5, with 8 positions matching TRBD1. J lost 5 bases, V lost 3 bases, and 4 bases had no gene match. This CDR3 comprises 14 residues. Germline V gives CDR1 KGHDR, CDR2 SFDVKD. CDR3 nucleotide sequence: TGTGCCACCAGTGATCAGGGGGCGGGGGAGACCCAGTACTTC. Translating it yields CATSDQGAGETQYF.

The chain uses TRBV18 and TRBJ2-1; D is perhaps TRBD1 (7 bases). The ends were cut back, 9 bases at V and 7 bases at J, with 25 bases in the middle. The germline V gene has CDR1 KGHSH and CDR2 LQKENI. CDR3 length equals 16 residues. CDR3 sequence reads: CASTRGEGAEGNEQFF. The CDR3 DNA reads TGTGCCAGTACAAGGGGCGAGGGGGCGGAGGGGAATGAGCAGTTCTTC.

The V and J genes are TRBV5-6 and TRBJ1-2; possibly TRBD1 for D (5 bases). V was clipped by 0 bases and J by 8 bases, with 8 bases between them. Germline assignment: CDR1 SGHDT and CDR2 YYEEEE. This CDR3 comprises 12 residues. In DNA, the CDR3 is TGTGCCAGCAGCTTGGGGGGCAAAGGCTACACCTTC. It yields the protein CASSLGGKGYTF. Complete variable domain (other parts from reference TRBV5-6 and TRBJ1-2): DAGVTQSPTHLIKTRGQQVTLRCSPKSGHDTVSWYQQALGQGPQFIFQYYEEEERQRGNFPDRFSGHQFPNYSSELNVNALLLGDSALYLCASSLGGKGYTFGSGTRLTVV.

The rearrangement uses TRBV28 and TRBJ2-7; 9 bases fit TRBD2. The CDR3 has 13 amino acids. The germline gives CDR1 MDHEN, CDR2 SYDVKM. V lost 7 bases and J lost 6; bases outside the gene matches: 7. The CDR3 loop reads CASTQGGRVEQYF. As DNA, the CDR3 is TGTGCCAGCACCCAGGGCGGGAGGGTCGAGCAGTACTTC.

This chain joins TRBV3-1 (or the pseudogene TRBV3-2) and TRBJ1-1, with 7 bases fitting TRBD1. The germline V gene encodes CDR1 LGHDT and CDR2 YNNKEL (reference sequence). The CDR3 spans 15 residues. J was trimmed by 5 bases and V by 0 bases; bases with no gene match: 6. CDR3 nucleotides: TGTGCCAGCAGCCAAGATCAGGGGGGCAAGACTGAAGCTTTCTTT. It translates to CASSQDQGGKTEAFF.

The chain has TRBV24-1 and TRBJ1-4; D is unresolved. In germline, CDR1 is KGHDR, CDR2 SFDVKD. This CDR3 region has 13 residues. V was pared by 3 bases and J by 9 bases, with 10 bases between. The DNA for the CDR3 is TGTGCCACCAGTGATACGGTTTCGAAAAAACTGTTTTTT. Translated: CATSDTVSKKLFF.

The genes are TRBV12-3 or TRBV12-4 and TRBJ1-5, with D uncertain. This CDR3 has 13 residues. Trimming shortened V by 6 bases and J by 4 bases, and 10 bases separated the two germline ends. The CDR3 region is CASRPSLNQPQHF. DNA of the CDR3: TGTGCCAGCAGACCCAGTTTGAATCAGCCCCAGCATTTT.

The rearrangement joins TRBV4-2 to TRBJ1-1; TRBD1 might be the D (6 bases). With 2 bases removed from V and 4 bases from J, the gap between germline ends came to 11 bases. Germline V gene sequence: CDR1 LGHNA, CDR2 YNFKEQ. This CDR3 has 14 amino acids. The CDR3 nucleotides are TGTGCCAGCAGCCAATTCGGGGGGGCCACTGAAGCTTTCTTT. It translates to CASSQFGGATEAFF.

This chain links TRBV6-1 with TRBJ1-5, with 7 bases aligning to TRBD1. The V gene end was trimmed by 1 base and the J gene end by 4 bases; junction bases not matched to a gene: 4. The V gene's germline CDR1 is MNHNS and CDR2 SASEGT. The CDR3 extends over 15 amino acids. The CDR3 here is CASSEGDSSNQPQHF. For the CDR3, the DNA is TGTGCCAGCAGTGAAGGGGACAGTAGTAATCAGCCCCAGCATTTT.

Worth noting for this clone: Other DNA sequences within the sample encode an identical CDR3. CDR3 sequence: CASSLATGDGYTF. Written as DNA, the CDR3 is TGCGCCAGCAGCTTGGCGACAGGGGATGGCTACACCTTC. The chain is built from TRBV5-1 and TRBJ1-2, with TRBD1 identical over 8 bases. The V gene's germline CDR1 is SGHRS and CDR2 YFSETQ. The CDR3 covers 13 residues. J was trimmed by 6 bases and V by 0 bases; bases with no gene match: 1.

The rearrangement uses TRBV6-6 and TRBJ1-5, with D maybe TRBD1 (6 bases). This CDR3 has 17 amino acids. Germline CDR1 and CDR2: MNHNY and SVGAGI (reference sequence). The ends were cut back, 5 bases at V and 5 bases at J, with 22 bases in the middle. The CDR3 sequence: CASSPIYRDRYYQPQHF. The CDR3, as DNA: TGTGCCAGCAGTCCGATTTACCGCGACAGGTACTATCAGCCCCAGCATTTT.

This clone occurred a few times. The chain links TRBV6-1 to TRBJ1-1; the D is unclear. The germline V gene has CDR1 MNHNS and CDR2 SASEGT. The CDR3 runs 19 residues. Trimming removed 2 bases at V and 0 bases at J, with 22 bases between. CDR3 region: CASSEYKGWAGIMNTEAFF. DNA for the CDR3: TGTGCCAGCAGTGAATATAAAGGGTGGGCGGGAATAATGAACACTGAAGCTTTCTTT.

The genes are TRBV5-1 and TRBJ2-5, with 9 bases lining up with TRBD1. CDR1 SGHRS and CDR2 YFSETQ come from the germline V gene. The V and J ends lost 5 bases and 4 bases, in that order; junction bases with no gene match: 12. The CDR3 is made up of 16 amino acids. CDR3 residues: CASRKTAGQGGETQYF. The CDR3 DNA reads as TGCGCCAGCAGGAAAACTGCGGGACAGGGAGGAGAGACCCAGTACTTC.

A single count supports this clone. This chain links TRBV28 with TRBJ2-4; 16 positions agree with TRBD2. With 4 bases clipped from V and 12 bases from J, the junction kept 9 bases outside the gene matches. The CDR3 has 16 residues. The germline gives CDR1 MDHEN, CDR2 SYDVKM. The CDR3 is CASSSLGLAGGEYQYF. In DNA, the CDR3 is TGTGCCAGCAGTTCCTTGGGACTAGCGGGAGGGGAGTATCAGTACTTC.

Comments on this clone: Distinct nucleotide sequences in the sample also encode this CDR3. The CDR3 here is CATSRDRGSNQPQHF. Here the CDR3 DNA reads TGTGCCACCAGCCGGGACAGGGGAAGCAATCAGCCCCAGCATTTT. This chain connects TRBV15 to TRBJ1-5; TRBD1 aligns across 10 bases. The V gene end was trimmed by 5 bases and the J gene end by 1 base; junction bases not matched to a gene: 2. The CDR3 loop spans 15 amino acids. CDR1 and CDR2 from the germline V gene are LNHNV and YYDKDF (reference sequence).

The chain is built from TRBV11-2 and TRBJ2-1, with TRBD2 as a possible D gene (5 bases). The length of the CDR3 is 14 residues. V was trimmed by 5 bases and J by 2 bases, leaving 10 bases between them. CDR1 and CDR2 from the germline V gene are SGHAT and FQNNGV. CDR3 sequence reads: CASSPDYAYNEQFF. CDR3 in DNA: TGTGCCAGCAGCCCTGACTACGCCTACAATGAGCAGTTCTTC.

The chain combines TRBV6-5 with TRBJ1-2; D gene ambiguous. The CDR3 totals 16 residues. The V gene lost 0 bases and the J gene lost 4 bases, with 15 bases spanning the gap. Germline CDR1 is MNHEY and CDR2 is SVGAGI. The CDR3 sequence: CASSYSSSWVGYGYTF. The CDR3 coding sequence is TGTGCCAGCAGTTACTCGAGTTCCTGGGTCGGCTATGGCTACACCTTC.

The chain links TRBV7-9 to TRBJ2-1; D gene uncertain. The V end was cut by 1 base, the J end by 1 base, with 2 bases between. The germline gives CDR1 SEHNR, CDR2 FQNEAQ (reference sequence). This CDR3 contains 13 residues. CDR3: CASSLGSYNEQFF. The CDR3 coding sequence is TGTGCCAGCAGCTTAGGGTCCTACAATGAGCAGTTCTTC.

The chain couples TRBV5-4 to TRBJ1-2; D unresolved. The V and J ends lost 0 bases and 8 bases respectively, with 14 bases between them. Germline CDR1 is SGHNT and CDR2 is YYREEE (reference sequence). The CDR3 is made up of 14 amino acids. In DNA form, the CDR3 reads TGTGCCAGCAGCTTGGCCAAAAAGGGTGAGGGCTACACCTTC. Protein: CASSLAKKGEGYTF.

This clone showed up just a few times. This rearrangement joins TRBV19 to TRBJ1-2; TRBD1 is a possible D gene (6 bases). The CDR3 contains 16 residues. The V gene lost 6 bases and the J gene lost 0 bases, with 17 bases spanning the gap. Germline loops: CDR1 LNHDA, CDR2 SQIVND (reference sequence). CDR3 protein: CASSPLGGRANYGYTF. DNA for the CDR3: TGTGCCAGTAGCCCCCTCGGGGGCAGAGCTAACTATGGCTACACCTTC.

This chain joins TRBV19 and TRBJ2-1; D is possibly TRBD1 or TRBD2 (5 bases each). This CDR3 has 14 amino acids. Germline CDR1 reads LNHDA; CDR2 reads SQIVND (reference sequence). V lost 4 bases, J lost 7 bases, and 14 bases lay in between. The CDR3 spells CASSTPGRQNEQFF. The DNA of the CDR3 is TGTGCCAGTAGTACGCCGGGACGTCAGAATGAGCAGTTCTTC.

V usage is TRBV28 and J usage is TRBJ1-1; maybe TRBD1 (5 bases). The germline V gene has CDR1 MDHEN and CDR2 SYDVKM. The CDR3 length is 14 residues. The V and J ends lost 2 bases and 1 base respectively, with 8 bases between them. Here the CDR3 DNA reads TGTGCCAGCAGTTTAGTCAGGGCGAACACTGAAGCTTTCTTT. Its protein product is CASSLVRANTEAFF.

CDR3 protein: CASAGGGFSYNSPLHF. DNA for the CDR3: TGTGCCAGCGCCGGAGGGGGCTTCTCCTATAATTCACCCCTCCACTTT. The rearrangement uses TRBV27 and TRBJ1-6, with 7 bases identical to TRBD1. The CDR3 is made up of 16 amino acids. Per germline, CDR1 MNHEY and CDR2 SMNVEV (reference sequence). V dropped 8 bases and J dropped 0; count of bases not matched to a gene: 7.

The CDR3 loop reads CASRPQDTGELFF. The CDR3 nucleotides read TGTGCCAGCAGACCCCAGGACACCGGGGAGCTGTTTTTT. The chain joins TRBV6-4 to TRBJ2-2, with D uncertain. Germline loops: CDR1 MRHNA, CDR2 SNTAGT. The ends were cut back, 6 bases at V and 3 bases at J, with 8 bases in the middle. The CDR3 totals 13 residues.

CDR3 sequence reads: CASSLTVANEKLFF. For the CDR3, the DNA is TGTGCCAGCAGCTTAACGGTCGCTAATGAAAAACTGTTTTTT. The chain couples TRBV7-8 to TRBJ1-4; no reliable D call. With 2 bases removed from V and 3 bases from J, the gap between germline ends came to 7 bases. The V gene's germline CDR1 is SGHVS and CDR2 FQNEAQ. The CDR3 covers 14 residues.

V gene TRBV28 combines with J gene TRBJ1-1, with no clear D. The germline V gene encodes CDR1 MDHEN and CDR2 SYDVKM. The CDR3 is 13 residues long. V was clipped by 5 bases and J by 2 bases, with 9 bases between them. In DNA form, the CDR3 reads TGTGCCAGCAGTGTGGGGTTAAACACTGAAGCTTTCTTT. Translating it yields CASSVGLNTEAFF.